Each of the 31 T cell receptor beta chains below was sequenced from the same sample in a study of T cell responses to AZD1222 COVID-19 vaccine. TCRdb's table, derived via immunoSEQ multiplex PCR, lists solely in-frame clones and lacks some. There are some 130,000 clones in the sample; about 90% occur only once, and more than 3% lies in the top ten. Sequenced material: peripheral blood, taken 28 days after the second AZD1222 dose. These receptors all stem from an adult who received the AZD1222 COVID-19 vaccine.

J is TRBJ1-1 and V is TRBV2; D unresolved. Deletions cut 6 bases from V and 1 base from J, with 9 bases between. Germline V gives CDR1 SNHLY, CDR2 FYNNEI. The CDR3 runs 13 residues. CDR3 in DNA: TGTGCCAGCAGGGGCCAGCCGAACACTGAAGCTTTCTTT. As protein: CASRGQPNTEAFF.

The V and J genes are TRBV21-1 and TRBJ1-3; the table's D gene call, TRBD1, was not cross checked with the DNA. TRBV21-1 is a documented pseudogene. This CDR3 comprises 15 residues. The DNA of the CDR3 is TGTGCCAGCAGCGCGACAGGGTCGGCTGGAAACACCATATATTTT. Residues: CASSATGSAGNTIYF.

This rearrangement joins TRBV28 to TRBJ2-7, with 9 nucleotides matching TRBD1. CDR1 MDHEN and CDR2 SYDVKM come from the germline V gene. This CDR3 is 15 amino acids long. Trimming removed 5 bases from V and 3 bases from J; junction bases left unmatched: 8. CDR3 DNA: TGTGCCAGCAGTCCACCGGGACAGGGTCGCTACGAGCAGTACTTC. The encoded protein is CASSPPGQGRYEQYF.

The V and J genes are TRBV7-2 and TRBJ1-2; D uncertain. The CDR3 is 14 residues long. Trimming took 4 bases from V and 2 from J, leaving 11 bases between them. Germline lookup yields CDR1 SGHTA and CDR2 FQGNSA. In nucleotides, the CDR3 is TGTGCCAGCAGCTCCCAAGTTGCAAACTATGGCTACACCTTC. Residues: CASSSQVANYGYTF.

This chain links TRBV28 with TRBJ1-4; perhaps TRBD1 as D (5 bases). Trimming removed 3 bases from V and 0 bases from J, with 11 bases in between. The CDR3 is 16 amino acids. In germline, CDR1 is MDHEN, CDR2 SYDVKM. Here the CDR3 reads CASSLGGTPTNEKLFF. The CDR3 DNA sequence: TGTGCCAGCAGTTTGGGGGGGACCCCAACTAATGAAAAACTGTTTTTT.

The chain combines TRBV14 with TRBJ2-7; TRBD1 is a possible D gene (5 bases). Germline CDR1 reads SGHDN; CDR2 reads FVKESK. This CDR3 is built from 18 residues. Deletions cut 1 base from V and 1 base from J, with 20 bases between. CDR3 residues: CASSQGGLGPSPSYEQYF. The CDR3 bases are TGTGCCAGCAGCCAAGGAGGTCTGGGGCCGAGTCCTTCCTACGAGCAGTACTTC.

The V and J genes are TRBV29-1 and TRBJ2-1; D gene unclear. V lost 3 bases to trimming and J lost 7 bases, with 16 bases between them. Per the germline V gene, CDR1 is SQVTM and CDR2 is ANQGSEA. The CDR3 loop spans 14 amino acids. The CDR3 here is CSVEWRSWGNEQFF. CDR3 in DNA: TGCAGCGTTGAGTGGCGCTCGTGGGGTAATGAGCAGTTCTTC.

The chain links TRBV19 to TRBJ2-7, with 8 bases matching TRBD1. The CDR3 is made up of 16 amino acids. Germline assignment: CDR1 LNHDA and CDR2 SQIVND (reference sequence). Losses at the gene ends were 1 base for V and 5 bases for J; bases not matched to a gene: 10. The CDR3: CASSIGGGTGGNEQYF. DNA for the CDR3: TGTGCCAGTAGTATAGGAGGAGGAACAGGGGGTAACGAGCAGTACTTC.

This clone has only a few counts. The rearrangement joins TRBV7-3 to TRBJ1-1, with TRBD1 matching 8 bases. Germline CDR1 and CDR2: SGHTA and FQGTGA. V gave up 5 bases and J gave up 4 bases; unmatched junction bases: 3. This CDR3 spans 13 amino acids. CDR3 residues: CASSPGQGTEAFF. The CDR3 coding sequence is TGTGCCAGCAGCCCCGGACAGGGCACTGAAGCTTTCTTT.

The V call is TRBV3-1 (or the pseudogene TRBV3-2), the J call TRBJ1-4, with D hard to call. Looked up from germline, CDR1 is LGHDT and CDR2 is YNNKEL (reference sequence). The CDR3 consists of 15 residues. Trimming pared 0 bases from V and 6 bases from J, leaving 11 bases between. CDR3 DNA sequence: TGTGCCAGCAGCCAAGATACGGGGTTCCATGAAAAACTGTTTTTT. Its protein product is CASSQDTGFHEKLFF.

This sequence joins TRBV7-6 and TRBJ1-4; D is unresolved. Germline CDR1 is SGHVS and CDR2 is FNYEAQ. The CDR3 sequence is 15 residues long. Trimming took 5 bases from V and 2 from J, leaving 12 bases between them. CDR3 sequence (DNA): TGTGCCAGCAGCCTAGTGGGGTCGACTAATGAAAAACTGTTTTTT. This encodes CASSLVGSTNEKLFF.

V gene TRBV29-1 combines with J gene TRBJ1-5; 7 bases are a match to TRBD1. The V gene's germline CDR1 is SQVTM and CDR2 ANQGSEA. This CDR3 contains 13 residues. Unmatched junction bases numbered 4, after V lost 6 bases and J lost 2 bases. CDR3 DNA: TGCAGCGTCAGGGGGACAGGCAATCAGCCCCAGCATTTT. It encodes CSVRGTGNQPQHF.

The V call is TRBV19, the J call TRBJ1-5; a weak D match, TRBD1 (5 bases). This CDR3 is 12 amino acids long. Per the germline V gene, CDR1 is LNHDA and CDR2 is SQIVND (reference sequence). Trimming took off 1 base at V and 16 bases at J, with 14 bases between the two ends. The CDR3 DNA is TGTGCCAGTAGTATAGCTCCGGGACTTTTCCATTTT. It encodes CASSIAPGLFHF.

This clone was counted a few times. The rearrangement joins TRBV9 to TRBJ1-1, with 8 bases lining up with TRBD1. This CDR3 comprises 15 residues. Losses at the gene ends were 5 bases for V and 1 base for J; bases not matched to a gene: 7. Germline-derived CDR1 and CDR2 are SGDLS and YYNGEE. This CDR3 reads CASRETGEPNTEAFF. CDR3 bases: TGTGCCAGCAGGGAGACAGGGGAACCGAACACTGAAGCTTTCTTT.

The chain is built from TRBV18 and TRBJ2-1; 8 bases match TRBD1. The trim removed 4 bases at V and 1 base at J, leaving 9 bases unmatched. The CDR3 runs to 17 residues. Per germline, CDR1 KGHSH and CDR2 LQKENI. CDR3 coding DNA: TGTGCCAGCTCACACACATCCGACAGGGGTTCCTACAATGAGCAGTTCTTC. Translation gives CASSHTSDRGSYNEQFF.

V and J are TRBV5-6 and TRBJ1-2, with TRBD1 as a possible D gene (5 bases). The germline V gene encodes CDR1 SGHDT and CDR2 YYEEEE. The germline V and J ends were trimmed by 3 bases and 12 bases, with 24 bases remaining between them. CDR3 length: 15 amino acids. The chain's CDR3 is CASSWAPRDSVPDTF. DNA of the CDR3: TGTGCCAGCAGCTGGGCCCCCCGCGACAGCGTGCCGGACACCTTC.

A single count supports this clone. This rearrangement joins TRBV19 to TRBJ1-1, with TRBD1 as a possible D gene (5 bases). With 8 bases removed from V and 1 base from J, the gap between germline ends came to 20 bases. This CDR3 region has 16 residues. Per the germline V gene, CDR1 is LNHDA and CDR2 is SQIVND (reference sequence). CDR3 region: CASSSGGVGWNTEAFF. In DNA, the CDR3 is TGTGCCAGTTCCTCTGGGGGGGTAGGGTGGAACACTGAAGCTTTCTTT.

The CDR3 reads CASSLLRSGANVLTF. CDR3 DNA: TGCGCCAGCAGCCTACTAAGGTCTGGGGCCAACGTCCTGACTTTC. The chain couples TRBV5-1 to TRBJ2-6; no firm D call. The germline CDR1 and CDR2 sequences are SGHRS and YFSETQ. There are 15 residues in the CDR3. The V end was cut by 4 bases, the J end by 1 base, with 9 bases between.

The chain employs TRBV19 and TRBJ2-1; TRBD2 matches 7 bases. The CDR3 spans 16 residues. Germline V gene sequence: CDR1 LNHDA, CDR2 SQIVND (reference sequence). The trim removed 5 bases at V and 0 bases at J, leaving 7 bases unmatched. The CDR3 here is CASSASGRSSYNEQFF. The DNA for the CDR3 is TGTGCCAGTAGTGCTAGCGGCCGGAGCTCCTACAATGAGCAGTTCTTC.

The chain links TRBV5-1 to TRBJ2-5, with 7 bases lining up with TRBD1. Per the germline V gene, CDR1 is SGHRS and CDR2 is YFSETQ. The CDR3 totals 13 residues. With V trimmed by 6 bases and J by 1 base, 3 bases remained unmatched. CDR3 DNA sequence: TGCGCCAGCATGAGGGACAGCCAAGAGACCCAGTACTTC. Its protein product is CASMRDSQETQYF.

The chain has TRBV3-1 (or the pseudogene TRBV3-2) and TRBJ1-5; D perhaps matches TRBD1 (5 bases). CDR3 length: 15 residues. V shed 0 bases and J shed 3 bases, with 9 bases lying between them. Germline-derived CDR1 and CDR2 are LGHDT and YNNKEL (reference sequence). CDR3 DNA sequence: TGTGCCAGCAGCCAAGAAGCAGGGATCAATCAGCCCCAGCATTTT. Translation: CASSQEAGINQPQHF.

The chain links TRBV18 to TRBJ2-5, with 8 nucleotides matching TRBD2. The length of the CDR3 is 16 residues. The V segment lost 4 bases and the J segment 1 base; nucleotides outside the gene matches: 8. From germline, CDR1 is KGHSH and CDR2 LQKENI. CDR3 residues: CASSLLLADTQETQYF. CDR3 sequence (DNA): TGTGCCAGCTCACTTTTACTAGCGGATACCCAAGAGACCCAGTACTTC.

The V call is TRBV6-1, the J call TRBJ2-5; 10 positions match TRBD2. The CDR3 is made up of 14 amino acids. Germline CDR1 is MNHNS and CDR2 is SASEGT. V was clipped by 2 bases and J by 3 bases; unmatched bases: 0. In DNA form, the CDR3 reads TGTGCCAGCAGTGAACTAGCGGGAGAAGAGACCCAGTACTTC. Its translation is CASSELAGEETQYF.

This clone has a single count. The chain links TRBV25-1 to TRBJ2-3; D is possibly TRBD2 (5 bases). Trimming took off 4 bases at V and 2 bases at J, with 13 bases between the two ends. The CDR3 extends over 15 amino acids. Looked up from germline, CDR1 is MGHDK and CDR2 is SYGVNS. This CDR3 is CASSAGLGITDTQYF. The CDR3 region has the DNA TGTGCCAGCAGTGCGGGGTTGGGGATCACAGATACGCAGTATTTT.

As DNA, the CDR3 is TGTGCCAGCAGTTACTCGAAGGGCCGGACCCCTAGACCGGCTTTCTTT. Protein sequence: CASSYSKGRTPRPAFF. The chain recombines TRBV6-2 or TRBV6-3 with TRBJ1-1; D is ambiguous. V gave up 0 bases and J gave up 11 bases, with 22 bases separating them. CDR1 MNHEY and CDR2 SVGEGT come from the germline V gene. The CDR3 has 16 amino acids.

A single count supports this clone. J is TRBJ1-1 and V is TRBV18, with 11 bases fitting TRBD1. This CDR3 contains 16 residues. Trimming cost V 0 bases and J 4 bases; bases outside gene matches: 4. Germline V gene lookup returns CDR1 KGHSH and CDR2 LQKENI. The CDR3 nucleotides are TGTGCCAGCTCACCACCCGGGACAGGGGGAGTCACTGAAGCTTTCTTT. Translating gives CASSPPGTGGVTEAFF.

This chain connects TRBV5-8 to TRBJ2-3, with D possibly being TRBD1 or TRBD2 (7 bases each). Trimming took off 0 bases at V and 6 bases at J, with 11 bases between the two ends. Germline V gives CDR1 SGHTS, CDR2 YDEGEE. This CDR3 is built from 14 residues. Written as DNA, the CDR3 is TGTGCCAGCAGCTTGGGACAGGGAGGGGATACGCAGTATTTT. It is translated as CASSLGQGGDTQYF.

The V gene is TRBV5-4, the J gene TRBJ1-1, with no clear D. Germline V gives CDR1 SGHNT, CDR2 YYREEE (reference sequence). Trimming shortened V by 4 bases and J by 5 bases, and 15 bases separated the two germline ends. This CDR3 contains 14 residues. The CDR3: CASSPRSRATEAFF. For the CDR3, the DNA is TGTGCCAGCAGCCCGCGGTCGAGGGCGACTGAAGCTTTCTTT.

V usage is TRBV18 and J usage is TRBJ1-5, with a weak D call TRBD1 (6 bases). The CDR3 is made up of 13 amino acids. The germline V and J ends were trimmed by 6 bases and 6 bases, with 12 bases remaining between them. Germline loops: CDR1 KGHSH, CDR2 LQKENI. The CDR3 DNA is TGTGCCAGCTCGGCCAGGGGAGGTCAGCCCCAGCATTTT. It translates to CASSARGGQPQHF.

The chain combines TRBV6-5 with TRBJ1-2; D is unclear. Per germline, CDR1 MNHEY and CDR2 SVGAGI. V lost 0 bases to trimming and J lost 3 bases, with 11 bases between them. This CDR3 is 15 amino acids long. Here the CDR3 DNA reads TGTGCCAGCAGTTACTCGACCTGGGAAGACTATGGCTACACCTTC. Translated: CASSYSTWEDYGYTF.

This clone occurred a few times. The chain combines TRBV18 with TRBJ1-1; D not certain. V lost 0 bases, J lost 5 bases, and 13 bases lay in between. Germline CDR1 reads KGHSH; CDR2 reads LQKENI. The CDR3 length is 15 residues. CDR3 protein: CASSPPGDRRTEAFF. For the CDR3, the DNA is TGTGCCAGCTCACCACCGGGCGATCGGAGGACTGAAGCTTTCTTT.